Below, 13 T cell receptor beta chains from the same sample are listed, as sequenced in a study of control samples from healthy donors and cancer patients (dated by TCRdb to 2019 to 2021). The library came from the immunoSEQ multiplex PCR assay. Here the immuneACCESS table is served through TCRdb, limited to in-frame sequences with V and J called. Missing clones are a known gap in these copies; in checked studies unresolved V genes cover under half, and the rest lacks a known reason. Counted in this sample were about 150,000 clones; nearly 95% of them appeared once. The top ten clones comprise approximately 2.5% of the sample. Sequenced material: blood. The receptor source for this set is a man aged 45-65 years in good health.

The V gene is TRBV15, the J gene TRBJ2-7; a possible D gene is TRBD2 (5 bases). Germline-derived CDR1 and CDR2 are LNHNV and YYDKDF (reference sequence). V was cut by 0 bases and J by 7 bases, with 16 bases left in between. This CDR3 has 15 amino acids. CDR3 sequence: CATSRERSGLGEQYF. The CDR3 bases are TGTGCCACCAGCAGAGAAAGGAGCGGCCTGGGTGAGCAGTACTTC.

This chain connects TRBV11-3 to TRBJ1-3; 7 nucleotides line up with TRBD1. After removal of 5 bases from V and 1 base from J, the junction contained 2 bases not matched to a gene. Germline assignment: CDR1 SGHNT and CDR2 YENEEA. CDR3 length equals 14 residues. The CDR3 bases are TGTGCCAGCAGCACGACAGGGTCTGGAAACACCATATATTTT. Translation: CASSTTGSGNTIYF.

The chain employs TRBV11-2 and TRBJ1-5; D gene unclear. The CDR3 has 15 residues. Germline CDR1 SGHAT, CDR2 FQNNGV. Trimming shortened V by 0 bases and J by 0 bases, and 6 bases separated the two germline ends. The CDR3 spells CASSLEPDSNQPQHF. The CDR3, as DNA: TGTGCCAGCAGCTTAGAGCCGGATAGCAATCAGCCCCAGCATTTT.

The CDR3 sequence is CASGTPPGEQFF. For the CDR3, the DNA is TGTGCTAGTGGGACTCCGCCGGGGGAGCAGTTCTTC. The chain uses TRBV12-5 and TRBJ2-1, with D possibly being TRBD2 (5 bases). This CDR3 is built from 12 residues. CDR1 is LGHNT and CDR2 is FRNRAP in the germline V gene. V shed 6 bases and J shed 10 bases, with 13 bases lying between them.

This clone was recorded once. V usage is TRBV19 and J usage is TRBJ2-1; the D gene could be TRBD1 or TRBD2 (5 bases each). Between the trimmed V and J ends, which lost 8 bases and 9 bases, there was a span of 14 bases. This CDR3 has 12 amino acids. Germline V CDR1 and CDR2: LNHDA, SQIVND (reference sequence). CDR3 nucleotides: TGTGCCAGTCGGAGGTCGGGGACTGAGCAGTTCTTC. Translated, it gives CASRRSGTEQFF.

To note about this clone: One end of the junction fails to match germline, which may point to a read error. The V gene is TRBV11-2, the J gene TRBJ2-5; 8 bases match TRBD2. CDR1 and CDR2 (germline): SGHAT, FQNNGV. The CDR3 loop spans 16 amino acids. Here the CDR3 DNA reads TGTGCCAGCAGCATAATTCGCGGGAGGAACCAAGAGTCCCAGTACTTC. Translating it yields CASSIIRGRNQESQYF.

V gene TRBV28 combines with J gene TRBJ1-1, with 8 bases identical to TRBD1. V was clipped by 8 bases and J by 9 bases; unmatched bases: 8. The CDR3 extends over 12 amino acids. Germline V CDR1 and CDR2: MDHEN, SYDVKM. The chain's CDR3 is CASLQGARQAFF. In DNA, the CDR3 is TGTGCCAGCCTCCAGGGGGCCCGTCAAGCTTTCTTT.

This chain uses TRBV19 with TRBJ1-1; D might be TRBD1 (6 bases). V lost 2 bases and J 1 base, leaving 11 bases between the germline ends. Germline V lookup: CDR1 LNHDA, CDR2 SQIVND (reference sequence). This CDR3 is 15 amino acids long. The CDR3 DNA reads TGTGCCAGTAGTATAACGGGACAAAAGAACACTGAAGCTTTCTTT. Translated: CASSITGQKNTEAFF.

V is TRBV7-2 and J is TRBJ2-1; TRBD2 matches 12 bases. Germline trimming cut 4 bases from V and 7 bases from J; bases unmatched to any gene: 11. Looked up from germline, CDR1 is SGHTA and CDR2 is FQGNSA. There are 17 residues in the CDR3. The CDR3 nucleotides are TGTGCCAGCAGCTCACAGACTAGCGGGAGAGGAAGAAATGAGCAGTTCTTC. Protein: CASSSQTSGRGRNEQFF.

V usage is TRBV19 and J usage is TRBJ1-2, with D perhaps matching TRBD1 (5 bases). Germline-derived CDR1 and CDR2 are LNHDA and SQIVND (reference sequence). The CDR3 contains 17 residues. V was clipped by 2 bases and J by 2 bases, with 18 bases between them. The CDR3 DNA is TGTGCCAGTAGTATATCCTACTACCGACAGATCAACTATGGCTACACCTTC. As protein: CASSISYYRQINYGYTF.

This rearrangement joins TRBV14 to TRBJ1-1; D might be TRBD1 (6 bases). CDR3 size: 14 residues. Trimming took off 3 bases at V and 0 bases at J, with 8 bases between the two ends. The germline CDR1 and CDR2 sequences are SGHDN and FVKESK. CDR3 protein: CASSHDRLNTEAFF. The DNA for the CDR3 is TGTGCCAGCAGCCATGACAGGTTGAACACTGAAGCTTTCTTT.

The chain links TRBV11-3 to TRBJ2-1; 7 bases line up with TRBD2. J gave up 9 bases and V 1 base, and 9 bases lay outside the gene matches. The germline gives CDR1 SGHNT, CDR2 YENEEA. CDR3 length: 15 amino acids. Here the CDR3 reads CASSLGLAVGGEQFF. CDR3 nucleotide sequence: TGTGCCAGCAGCTTAGGGCTAGCGGTGGGCGGTGAGCAGTTCTTC.

This clone was observed once. The V gene is TRBV4-1, the J gene TRBJ2-5, with a possible D match to TRBD2 (6 bases). CDR3 length: 15 residues. V shed 2 bases and J shed 3 bases, with 13 bases lying between them. Germline V gives CDR1 MGHRA, CDR2 YSYEKL. The chain's CDR3 is CASSQIGLAKETQYF. As DNA, the CDR3 is TGCGCCAGCAGCCAAATTGGGCTAGCGAAAGAGACCCAGTACTTC.